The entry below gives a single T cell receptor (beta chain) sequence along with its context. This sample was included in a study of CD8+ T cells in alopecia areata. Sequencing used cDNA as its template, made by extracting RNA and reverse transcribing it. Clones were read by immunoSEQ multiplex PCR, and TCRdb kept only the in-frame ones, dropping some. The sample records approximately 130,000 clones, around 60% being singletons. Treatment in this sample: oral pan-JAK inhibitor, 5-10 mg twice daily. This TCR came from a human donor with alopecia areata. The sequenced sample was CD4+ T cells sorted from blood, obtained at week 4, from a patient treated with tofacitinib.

CDR3 sequence: CAWSVPGQGNRYGYTF. For the CDR3, the DNA is TGTGCCTGGAGTGTCCCAGGACAGGGCAATCGGTATGGCTACACCTTC. The chain joins TRBV30 to TRBJ1-2; 8 nucleotides agree with TRBD1. Trimming took 0 bases from V and 5 from J; bases not matched to a gene: 11. Germline loops: CDR1 GTSNPN, CDR2 SVGIG (reference sequence). This CDR3 has 16 residues.